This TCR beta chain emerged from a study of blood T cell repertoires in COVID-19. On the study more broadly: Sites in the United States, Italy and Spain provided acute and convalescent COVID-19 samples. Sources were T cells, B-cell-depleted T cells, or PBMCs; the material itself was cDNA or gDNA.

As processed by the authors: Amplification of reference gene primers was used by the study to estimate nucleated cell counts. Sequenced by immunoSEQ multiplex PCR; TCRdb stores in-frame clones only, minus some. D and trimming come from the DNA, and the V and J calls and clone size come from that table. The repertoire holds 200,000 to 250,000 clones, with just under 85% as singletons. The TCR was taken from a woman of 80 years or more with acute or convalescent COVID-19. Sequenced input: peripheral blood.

CDR3 sequence: CASSSQGGNTGELFF. The CDR3 DNA follows: TGTGCCAGCAGTTCTCAGGGGGGGAACACCGGGGAGCTGTTTTTT. The chain recombines TRBV28 with TRBJ2-2, with D perhaps matching TRBD1 (7 bases). Trimming removed 4 bases at V and 1 base at J, with 10 bases between. The CDR3 consists of 15 residues. Germline V gives CDR1 MDHEN, CDR2 SYDVKM.